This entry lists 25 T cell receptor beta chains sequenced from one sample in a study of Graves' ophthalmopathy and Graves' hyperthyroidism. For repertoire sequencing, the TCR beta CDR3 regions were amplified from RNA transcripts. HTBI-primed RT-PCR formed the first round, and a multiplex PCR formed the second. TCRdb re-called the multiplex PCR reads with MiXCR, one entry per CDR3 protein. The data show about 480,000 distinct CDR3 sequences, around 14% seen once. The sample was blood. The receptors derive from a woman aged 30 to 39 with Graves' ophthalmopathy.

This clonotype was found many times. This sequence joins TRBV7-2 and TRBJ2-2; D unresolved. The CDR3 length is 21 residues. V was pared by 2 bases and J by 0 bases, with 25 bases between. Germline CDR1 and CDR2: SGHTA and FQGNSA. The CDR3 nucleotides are TGTGCCAGCAGCTTACCAGAAAGGGTACTTCTGGTGGAAACGAACACCGGGGAGCTGTTTTTT. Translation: CASSLPERVLLVETNTGELFF.

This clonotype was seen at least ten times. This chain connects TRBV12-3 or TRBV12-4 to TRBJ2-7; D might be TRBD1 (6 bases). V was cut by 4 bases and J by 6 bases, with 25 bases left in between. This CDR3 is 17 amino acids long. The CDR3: CASSSHFWTASGSEQYF. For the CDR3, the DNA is TGTGCCAGCAGTTCCCATTTTTGGACAGCCTCGGGCAGCGAGCAGTACTTC.

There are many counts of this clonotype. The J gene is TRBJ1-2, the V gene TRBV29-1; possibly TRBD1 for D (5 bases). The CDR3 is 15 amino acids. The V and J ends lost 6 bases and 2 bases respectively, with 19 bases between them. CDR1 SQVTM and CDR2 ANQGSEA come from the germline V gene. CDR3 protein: CSVYRSEGSNYGYTF. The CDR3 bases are TGCAGCGTCTATCGGTCGGAGGGGAGCAACTATGGCTACACCTTC.

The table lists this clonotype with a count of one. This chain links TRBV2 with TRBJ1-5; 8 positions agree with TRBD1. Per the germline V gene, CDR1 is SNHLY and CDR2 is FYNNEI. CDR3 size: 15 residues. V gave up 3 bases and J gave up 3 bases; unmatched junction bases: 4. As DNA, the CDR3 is TGTGCCAGCAGTGACAGGGGGCGCGTCAATCAGCCCCAGCATTTT. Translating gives CASSDRGRVNQPQHF.

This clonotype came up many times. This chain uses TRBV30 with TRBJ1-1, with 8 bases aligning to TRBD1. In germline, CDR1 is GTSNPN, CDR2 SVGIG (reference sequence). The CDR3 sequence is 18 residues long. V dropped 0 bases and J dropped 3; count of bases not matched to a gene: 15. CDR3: CAWSVRRPGGLGYTEAFF. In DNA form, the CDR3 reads TGTGCCTGGAGTGTACGGAGGCCAGGGGGCTTGGGTTACACTGAAGCTTTCTTT.

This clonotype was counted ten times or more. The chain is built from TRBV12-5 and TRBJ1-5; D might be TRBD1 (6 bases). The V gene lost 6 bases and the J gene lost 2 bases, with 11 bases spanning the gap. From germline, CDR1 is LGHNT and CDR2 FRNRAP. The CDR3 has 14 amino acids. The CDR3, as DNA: TGTGCTAGTGGCCCATCAGGGGGCAATCAGCCCCAGCATTTT. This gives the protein CASGPSGGNQPQHF.

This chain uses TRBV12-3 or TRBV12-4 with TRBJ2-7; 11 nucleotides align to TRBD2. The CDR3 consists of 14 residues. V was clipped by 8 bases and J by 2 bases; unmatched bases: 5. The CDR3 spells CASALTSGTYEQYF. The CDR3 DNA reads TGTGCCAGCGCTTTGACTAGCGGGACCTACGAGCAGTACTTC.

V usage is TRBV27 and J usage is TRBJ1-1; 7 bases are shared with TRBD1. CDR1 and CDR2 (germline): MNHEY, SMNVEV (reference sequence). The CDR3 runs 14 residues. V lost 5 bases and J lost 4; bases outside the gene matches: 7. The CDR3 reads CASSGLTGFTEAFF. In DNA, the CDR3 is TGTGCCAGCAGTGGCCTGACAGGGTTCACTGAAGCTTTCTTT.

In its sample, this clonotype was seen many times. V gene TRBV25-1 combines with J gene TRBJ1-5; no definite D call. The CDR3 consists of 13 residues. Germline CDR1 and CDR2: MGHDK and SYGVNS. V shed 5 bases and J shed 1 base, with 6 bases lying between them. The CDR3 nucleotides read TGTGCCAGCAGTTCAGGAAGCAATCAGCCCCAGCATTTT. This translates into CASSSGSNQPQHF.

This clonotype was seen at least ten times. The chain's CDR3 is CASSSLTGTQYF. The CDR3 region has the DNA TGTGCCAGCAGCTCACTCACTGGGACCCAGTACTTC. The gene calls are TRBV9 and TRBJ2-5; the D is unclear. Trimming took 4 bases from V and 7 from J, leaving 11 bases between them. The germline V gene has CDR1 SGDLS and CDR2 YYNGEE. The CDR3 runs 12 residues.

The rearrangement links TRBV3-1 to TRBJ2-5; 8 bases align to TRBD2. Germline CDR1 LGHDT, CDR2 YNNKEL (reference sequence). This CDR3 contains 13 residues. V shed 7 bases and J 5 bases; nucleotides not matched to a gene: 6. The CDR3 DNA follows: TGTGCCAGCACGACGGGACTAGTGGAGACCCAGTACTTC. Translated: CASTTGLVETQYF.

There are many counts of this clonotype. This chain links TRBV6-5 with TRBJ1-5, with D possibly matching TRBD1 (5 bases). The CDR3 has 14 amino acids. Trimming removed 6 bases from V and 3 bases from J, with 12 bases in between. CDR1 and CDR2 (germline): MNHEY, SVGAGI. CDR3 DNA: TGTGCCAGCAGCCTCGCAGGGACCAATCAGCCCCAGCATTTT. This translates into CASSLAGTNQPQHF.

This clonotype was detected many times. CDR3 bases: TGTGCCAGCAGCCGGGAGGGACTAGCGGGCACAGATACGCAGTATTTT. The encoded protein is CASSREGLAGTDTQYF. V is TRBV5-6 and J is TRBJ2-3; 11 bases are a match to TRBD2. This CDR3 is 16 amino acids long. Germline V gene lookup returns CDR1 SGHDT and CDR2 YYEEEE. V gave up 4 bases and J gave up 1 base; unmatched junction bases: 5.

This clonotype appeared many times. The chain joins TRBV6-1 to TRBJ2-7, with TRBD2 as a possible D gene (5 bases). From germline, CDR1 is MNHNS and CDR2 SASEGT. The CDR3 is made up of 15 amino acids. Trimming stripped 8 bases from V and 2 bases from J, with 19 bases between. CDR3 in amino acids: CASGVATSPTYEQYF. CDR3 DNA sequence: TGTGCCAGCGGGGTAGCGACAAGTCCCACCTACGAGCAGTACTTC.

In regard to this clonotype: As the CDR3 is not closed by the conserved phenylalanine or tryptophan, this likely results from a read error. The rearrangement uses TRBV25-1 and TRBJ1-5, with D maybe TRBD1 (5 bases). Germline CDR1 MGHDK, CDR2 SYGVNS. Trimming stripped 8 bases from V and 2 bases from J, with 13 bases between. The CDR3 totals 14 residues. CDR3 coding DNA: TGTGCCAGCGGATGGGGAGGGGGCAATCAGCCCCAGCATCTT. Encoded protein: CASGWGGGNQPQHL.

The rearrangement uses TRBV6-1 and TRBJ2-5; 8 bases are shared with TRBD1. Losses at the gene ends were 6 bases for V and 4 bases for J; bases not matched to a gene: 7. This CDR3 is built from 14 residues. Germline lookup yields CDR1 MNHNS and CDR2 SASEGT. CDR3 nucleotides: TGTGCCAGCAGGCTCGACAGGGGAAGAGAGACCCAGTACTTC. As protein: CASRLDRGRETQYF.

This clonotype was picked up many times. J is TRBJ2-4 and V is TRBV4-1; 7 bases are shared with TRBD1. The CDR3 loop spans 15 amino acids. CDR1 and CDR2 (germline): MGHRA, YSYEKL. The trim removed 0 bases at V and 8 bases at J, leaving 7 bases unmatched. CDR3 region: CASSQERTGLHIQYF. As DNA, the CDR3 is TGCGCCAGCAGCCAAGAACGGACAGGTTTGCACATTCAGTACTTC.

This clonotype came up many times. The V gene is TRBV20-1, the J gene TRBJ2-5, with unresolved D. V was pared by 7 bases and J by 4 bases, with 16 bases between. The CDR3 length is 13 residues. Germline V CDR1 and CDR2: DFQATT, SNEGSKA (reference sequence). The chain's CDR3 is CSGTAGLGETQYF. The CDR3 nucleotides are TGCAGTGGAACGGCCGGGCTTGGAGAGACCCAGTACTTC.

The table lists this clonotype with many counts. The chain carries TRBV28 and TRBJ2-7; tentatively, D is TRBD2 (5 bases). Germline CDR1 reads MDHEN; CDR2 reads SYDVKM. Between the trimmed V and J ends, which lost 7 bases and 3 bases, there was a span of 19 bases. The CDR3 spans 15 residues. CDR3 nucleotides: TGTGCCAGCAAACTAGTGGGGAATGACAACTACGAGCAGTACTTC. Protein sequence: CASKLVGNDNYEQYF.

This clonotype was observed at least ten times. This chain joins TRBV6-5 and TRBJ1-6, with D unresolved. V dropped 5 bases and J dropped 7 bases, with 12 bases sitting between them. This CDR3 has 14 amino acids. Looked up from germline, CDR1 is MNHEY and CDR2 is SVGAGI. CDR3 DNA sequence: TGTGCCAGCAGTACGCCTCTCGTAAATTCACCCCTCCACTTT. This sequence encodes CASSTPLVNSPLHF.

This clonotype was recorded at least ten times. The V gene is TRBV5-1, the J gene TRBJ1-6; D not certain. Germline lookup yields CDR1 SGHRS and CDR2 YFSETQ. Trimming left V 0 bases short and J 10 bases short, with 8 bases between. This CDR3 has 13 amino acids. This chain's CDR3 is CASSLDRYSPLHF. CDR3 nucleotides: TGCGCCAGCAGCTTGGATAGGTACTCACCCCTCCACTTT.

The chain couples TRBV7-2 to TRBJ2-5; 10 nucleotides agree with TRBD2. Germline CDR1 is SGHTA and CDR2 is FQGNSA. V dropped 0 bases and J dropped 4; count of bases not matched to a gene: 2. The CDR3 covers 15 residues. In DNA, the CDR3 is TGTGCCAGCAGCTTAGCTAGCGGGGGGCTAGAGACCCAGTACTTC. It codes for CASSLASGGLETQYF.

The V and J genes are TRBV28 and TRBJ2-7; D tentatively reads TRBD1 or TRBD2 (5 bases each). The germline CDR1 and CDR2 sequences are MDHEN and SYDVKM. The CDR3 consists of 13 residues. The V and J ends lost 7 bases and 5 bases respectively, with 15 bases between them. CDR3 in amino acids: CASTPGRKDEQYF. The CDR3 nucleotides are TGTGCCAGCACACCGGGACGGAAAGACGAGCAGTACTTC.

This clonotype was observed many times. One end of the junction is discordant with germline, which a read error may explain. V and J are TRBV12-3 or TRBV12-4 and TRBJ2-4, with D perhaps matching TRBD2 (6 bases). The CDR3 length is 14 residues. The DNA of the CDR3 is TGTGCCAGCAGTTTCTCCGGGAGCCGAAACATTAAGTACTTC. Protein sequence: CASSFSGSRNIKYF.

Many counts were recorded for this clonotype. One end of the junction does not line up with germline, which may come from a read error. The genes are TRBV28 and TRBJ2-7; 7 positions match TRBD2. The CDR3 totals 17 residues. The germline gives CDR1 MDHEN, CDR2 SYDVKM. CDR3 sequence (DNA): TGTGCCAGCAGTCCCAGTTCCGGACTAGTCCATCCTTGGGTTGAGAACTTC. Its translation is CASSPSSGLVHPWVENF.